Sequencing of this T cell receptor (beta chain) was carried out in a study of CD8+CD57+ T cells in acquired aplastic anemia. Germline loops: CDR1 KGHDR, CDR2 SFDVKD. CDR3 length: 16 residues. J was trimmed by 0 bases and V by 12 bases; bases with no gene match: 6. Genomic DNA was employed as the template in profiling TCR beta VDJ and CDR3. TCRdb used MiXCR to reprocess the reads, holding one entry per CDR3 protein. The sample includes 65,000 to 85,000 distinct CDR3 sequences, roughly 50% of them seen just once. This clonotype has just a few counts. The sample taken for sequencing was sorted CD4+, CD8+, or CD8+CD57+ T cells (not recorded which) from PBMCs. This receptor was obtained from a human donor in good health, serving as a control. This sequence joins TRBV24-1 and TRBJ2-5; 16 nucleotides line up with TRBD2. The CDR3 protein is CASGTSGREYQETQYF. In DNA, the CDR3 is TGTGCCTCAGGGACTAGCGGGAGGGAGTACCAAGAGACCCAGTACTTC.